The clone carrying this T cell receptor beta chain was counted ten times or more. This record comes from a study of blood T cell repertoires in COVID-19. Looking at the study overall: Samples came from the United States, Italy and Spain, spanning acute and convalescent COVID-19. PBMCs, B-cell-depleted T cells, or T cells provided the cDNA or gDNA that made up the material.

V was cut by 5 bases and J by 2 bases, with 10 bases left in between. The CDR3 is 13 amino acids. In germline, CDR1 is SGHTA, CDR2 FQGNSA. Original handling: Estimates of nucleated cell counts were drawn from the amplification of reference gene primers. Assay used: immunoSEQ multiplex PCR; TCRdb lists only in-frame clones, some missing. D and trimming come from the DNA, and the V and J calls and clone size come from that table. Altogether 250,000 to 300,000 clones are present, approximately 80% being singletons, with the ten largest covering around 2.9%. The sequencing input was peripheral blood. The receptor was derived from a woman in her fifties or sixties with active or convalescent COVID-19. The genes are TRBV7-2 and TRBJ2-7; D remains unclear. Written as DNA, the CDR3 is TGTGCCAGCAGCCGTTCACTAACCTACGAGCAGTACTTC. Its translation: CASSRSLTYEQYF.